This T cell receptor (beta chain) stems from a study of a mutant IDH1 vaccine in newly diagnosed glioma (dated by TCRdb to the early 2020s). In the study overall: Patients received eight vaccinations in weeks 1, 3, 5, 7, 11, 15, 19 and 23, corresponding to visits V03 through V10. Vaccination started 4-6 weeks after radiotherapy alone, or was given together with temozolomide cycles in the groups whose treatment included chemotherapy. Of the approximately 32 treated patients, approximately 60% were male and about 40% were female, and the mean age was approximately 37 years. Before enrollment, most patients had been given radiochemotherapy with temozolomide as standard therapy, while the rest had received either radiotherapy alone or temozolomide alone. Peripheral blood was collected at six visits: V03 (baseline), V05, V07, V10, V12 and V13. Longitudinal TCRB deep sequencing was done for 25 to 30 treated patients, wherever samples were available for exploratory analyses.

The CDR3 runs 14 residues from the cysteine to the phenylalanine. Only CDR3 DNA remains: 42 bases, in frame from the first base. The V end loses 0 bases and the J end loses 9 bases, and a stretch of 14 bases separates them. CDR1 is given as MGHRA and CDR2 as YSYEKL, both from the germline V gene. Details on this clone: The specificity of this receptor is unknown. No much larger clone is present one base from it, and per-base qualities are unavailable.

Library preparation used the immunoSEQ multiplex PCR assay. Following the manufacturer's protocol, the hsTCRB Kit was used to amplify rearranged TCR beta chain sequences. TCRB libraries were sequenced on an Illumina MiSeq. In the source study's methods: The kit vendor's proprietary platform handled demultiplexing, trimming and gene mapping. This immuneACCESS table, as held by TCRdb, lists in-frame sequences with V and J called but not all clones. Of the missing ones, under half trace to an unresolved V gene in checked studies; the others have no known cause. The DNA gave D and trimming, while V, J and clone size come from that table. For this sample the table gives roughly 62,000 clones, of which about 86% were detected only once. The ten largest account for 6.5% to 8.5% of the sample. The time point tag for this specimen amounts to: week 5, during vaccination. Each vaccine dose, consisting of 300 ug of a 20-mer mutant IDH1 peptide in Montanide, was administered subcutaneously with topical imiquimod. All donors had newly diagnosed IDH1-mutant astrocytomas of WHO grade 3 or 4 that showed loss of nuclear ATRX. The samples were drawn from NOA16, a multicentre, single-arm, open-label phase I trial in Germany that tested a mutant IDH1 peptide vaccine in humans for the first time. Genomic DNA for TCRB sequencing was extracted from EDTA blood using the DNeasy Blood and Tissue Kit.

Study-level results and caveats: The authors noted that analyses of patient blood samples could not be reproduced because of sample limitations. Immune responses induced by the vaccine were seen in about 93% of patients across multiple MHC alleles. No apparent relationship was observed between pseudoprogression and alterations in the top peripheral T cell clonotypes detected by TCRB sequencing. PBMC samples for TCRB deep sequencing were selected based on availability.

This receptor was identified in a woman aged 45-60 years with glioma. The V and J genes are TRBV4-1 and TRBJ1-1; the best D guess is TRBD1, with 5 bases matching. This specimen was PBMCs, taken from a glioma patient whose treatment included an IDH1 peptide vaccine. The sequenced DNA is TGCGCCAGCAGCCAAGATAAGGGGCTCACCCAAGCTTTCTTT. It encodes CASSQDKGLTQAFF.